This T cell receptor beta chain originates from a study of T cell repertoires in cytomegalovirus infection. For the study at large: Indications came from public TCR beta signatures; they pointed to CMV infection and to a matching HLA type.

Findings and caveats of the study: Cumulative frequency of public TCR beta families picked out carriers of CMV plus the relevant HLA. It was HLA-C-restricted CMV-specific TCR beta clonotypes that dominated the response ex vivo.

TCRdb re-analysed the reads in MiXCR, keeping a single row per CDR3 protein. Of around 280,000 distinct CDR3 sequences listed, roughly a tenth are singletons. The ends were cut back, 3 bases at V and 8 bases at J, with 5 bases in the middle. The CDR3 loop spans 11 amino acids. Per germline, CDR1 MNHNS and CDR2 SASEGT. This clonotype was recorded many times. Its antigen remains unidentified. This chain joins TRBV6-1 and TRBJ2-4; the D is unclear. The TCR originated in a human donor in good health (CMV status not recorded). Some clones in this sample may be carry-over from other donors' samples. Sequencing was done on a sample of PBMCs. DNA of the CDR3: TGTGCCAGCAGTGATATGGACATTCAGTACTTC. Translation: CASSDMDIQYF.